Each of the 27 T cell receptor beta chains below was sequenced from the same sample in a study of beta chain features in type 1 diabetes. Reverse transcribing all isolated RNA meant expressed TCRB transcripts were sequenced. The assay was immunoSEQ multiplex PCR, and TCRdb's table has in-frame clones only and misses some. Of about 130,000 clones listed, around a tenth were seen once; the top ten hold 0.6% to 0.85%. Sequenced sample: central memory CD4+ T cells from blood. The receptors originated from a man aged 18-30 years in good health.

The table lists this clone with a few counts. The J gene is TRBJ1-4, the V gene TRBV5-1, with a weak D call TRBD1 (5 bases). The V gene's germline CDR1 is SGHRS and CDR2 YFSETQ. V gave up 0 bases and J gave up 6 bases, with 9 bases separating them. The CDR3 contains 14 residues. In nucleotides, the CDR3 is TGCGCCAGCAGCTTGGGGCAGGGATATGAAAAACTGTTTTTT. The encoded protein is CASSLGQGYEKLFF. Drawing the rest from reference TRBV5-1 and TRBJ1-4, the complete variable domain is KAGVTQTPRYLIKTRGQQVTLSCSPISGHRSVSWYQQTPGQGLQFLFEYFSETQRNKGNFPGRFSGRQFSNSRSEMNVSTLELGDSALYLCASSLGQGYEKLFFGSGTQLSVL.

The rearrangement joins TRBV5-4 to TRBJ2-6, with D perhaps TRBD2 (5 bases). The length of the CDR3 is 16 residues. V was shortened by 4 bases and J by 4 bases, with 15 bases between the two germline ends. Germline V lookup: CDR1 SGHNT, CDR2 YYREEE (reference sequence). The CDR3 DNA reads as TGTGCCAGCAGCCCCTCCGGGGTGGGGGGGGCCAACGTCCTGACTTTC. It is translated as CASSPSGVGGANVLTF.

This clone was detected only a few times. The chain is built from TRBV9 and TRBJ2-1; D call uncertain. The length of the CDR3 is 15 residues. With 0 bases removed from V and 5 bases from J, the gap between germline ends came to 12 bases. The germline V gene has CDR1 SGDLS and CDR2 YYNGEE. The CDR3 DNA reads as TGTGCCAGCAGCGTAGGCCAGACTCGCCACAATGAGCAGTTCTTC. Protein: CASSVGQTRHNEQFF.

The rearrangement links TRBV11-2 to TRBJ2-1, with 8 bases that match TRBD2. The CDR3 runs 16 residues. V lost 3 bases and J lost 0; bases outside the gene matches: 4. Germline V gives CDR1 SGHAT, CDR2 FQNNGV. CDR3 amino acids: CASSFTLAASYNEQFF. The DNA of the CDR3 is TGTGCCAGCAGCTTTACACTAGCGGCCTCCTACAATGAGCAGTTCTTC.

This clone has more than one count but fewer than ten. The CDR3 DNA reads TGTGCCAGCAGCTTAGCCGGGACTGGAGACGAGCAGTACTTC. As protein: CASSLAGTGDEQYF. The chain carries TRBV5-4 and TRBJ2-7; the D gene is possibly TRBD2 (6 bases). V was clipped by 2 bases and J by 5 bases, with 14 bases between them. The CDR3 contains 14 residues. CDR1 SGHNT and CDR2 YYREEE come from the germline V gene (reference sequence). Full variable domain (missing parts from reference TRBV5-4 and TRBJ2-7): ETGVTQSPTHLIKTRGQQVTLRCSSQSGHNTVSWYQQALGQGPQFIFQYYREEENGRGNFPPRFSGLQFPNYSSELNVNALELDDSALYLCASSLAGTGDEQYFGPGTRLTVT.

The rearrangement links TRBV19 to TRBJ2-3; D is perhaps TRBD2 (6 bases). Per germline, CDR1 LNHDA and CDR2 SQIVND (reference sequence). Trimming pared 9 bases from V and 5 bases from J, leaving 18 bases between. This CDR3 is 14 amino acids long. This CDR3 reads CASRDSPQVDTQYF. Written as DNA, the CDR3 is TGTGCCAGCCGGGACTCACCACAAGTAGATACGCAGTATTTT.

This rearrangement joins TRBV5-4 to TRBJ1-2, with D uncertain. The CDR3 runs to 14 residues. Germline values: CDR1 SGHNT, CDR2 YYREEE (reference sequence). V was cut by 7 bases and J by 2 bases, with 15 bases left in between. The CDR3 nucleotides are TGTGCCAGCCTAACCATGGGGAGCAACTATGGCTACACCTTC. Protein sequence: CASLTMGSNYGYTF.

In its sample, this clone was seen a few times. This sequence joins TRBV10-2 and TRBJ1-5, with unresolved D. Trimming stripped 4 bases from V and 1 base from J, with 11 bases between. This CDR3 region has 15 residues. Per the germline V gene, CDR1 is WSHSY and CDR2 is SAAADI. CDR3 in DNA: TGCGCCAGCAGTGTGGGCACCGGCAGCAATCAGCCCCAGCATTTT. Translation: CASSVGTGSNQPQHF.

The chain combines TRBV7-2 with TRBJ1-5; no clear D. The CDR3 extends over 15 amino acids. Trimming shortened V by 1 base and J by 5 bases, and 12 bases separated the two germline ends. Germline-derived CDR1 and CDR2 are SGHTA and FQGNSA. CDR3 in DNA: TGTGCCAGCAGCTTAGGGCAGGTTGGTTATCAGCCCCAGCATTTT. This gives the protein CASSLGQVGYQPQHF.

This chain joins TRBV5-1 and TRBJ2-7, with TRBD1 matching 7 bases. The CDR3 extends over 14 amino acids. Germline trimming cut 5 bases from V and 2 bases from J; bases unmatched to any gene: 7. The germline gives CDR1 SGHRS, CDR2 YFSETQ. The CDR3 DNA follows: TGCGCCAGCAGTTATCCCGACAGGGCCTACGAGCAGTACTTC. Translating gives CASSYPDRAYEQYF. Together with reference TRBV5-1 and TRBJ2-7, the CDR3 gives the full variable domain: KAGVTQTPRYLIKTRGQQVTLSCSPISGHRSVSWYQQTPGQGLQFLFEYFSETQRNKGNFPGRFSGRQFSNSRSEMNVSTLELGDSALYLCASSYPDRAYEQYFGPGTRLTVT.

V is TRBV7-9 and J is TRBJ1-5, with 9 positions matching TRBD1. Trimming removed 1 base from V and 6 bases from J; junction bases left unmatched: 7. Germline assignment: CDR1 SEHNR and CDR2 FQNEAQ (reference sequence). The CDR3 runs 16 residues. CDR3 amino acids: CASSLGTGTGIQPQHF. CDR3 coding DNA: TGTGCCAGCAGCTTAGGAACCGGGACAGGGATTCAGCCCCAGCATTTT.

Ten or more counts support this clone. The chain recombines TRBV25-1 with TRBJ1-2; D perhaps matches TRBD1 (5 bases). The CDR3 spans 13 residues. Germline V gene lookup returns CDR1 MGHDK and CDR2 SYGVNS. Trimming pared 3 bases from V and 5 bases from J, leaving 10 bases between. The CDR3 protein is CASSEGGSYGYTF. In DNA form, the CDR3 reads TGTGCCAGCAGTGAGGGGGGATCTTATGGCTACACCTTC.

The chain combines TRBV5-1 with TRBJ1-2; D is unresolved. The germline V gene encodes CDR1 SGHRS and CDR2 YFSETQ. V was shortened by 6 bases and J by 0 bases, with 12 bases between the two germline ends. The CDR3 is 14 residues long. CDR3 in amino acids: CASKETESNYGYTF. The CDR3 region has the DNA TGCGCCAGCAAAGAAACAGAATCTAACTATGGCTACACCTTC.

The sample holds many counts of this clone. The chain uses TRBV4-2 and TRBJ2-6, with a weak D call TRBD1 (5 bases). CDR3 length: 15 amino acids. Germline assignment: CDR1 LGHNA and CDR2 YNFKEQ. Deletions cut 6 bases from V and 0 bases from J, with 9 bases between. CDR3 nucleotides: TGTGCCAGCAGTCCCAGGGACTCTGGGGCCAACGTCCTGACTTTC. It specifies CASSPRDSGANVLTF.

The genes are TRBV5-4 and TRBJ2-2, with 7 nucleotides matching TRBD1. The CDR3 sequence is 15 residues long. Trimming at V came to 1 base and at J to 1 base, leaving 1 base not matched to a gene. In germline, CDR1 is SGHNT, CDR2 YYREEE (reference sequence). The CDR3, as DNA: TGTGCCAGCAGCTTGCGACAGGGGAACACCGGGGAGCTGTTTTTT. It translates to CASSLRQGNTGELFF.

This clone was counted only a few times. V and J are TRBV10-2 and TRBJ2-7; 10 bases align to TRBD2. CDR1 and CDR2 (germline): WSHSY, SAAADI. CDR3 size: 15 residues. Trimming at V came to 3 bases and at J to 4 bases, leaving 6 bases not matched to a gene. The CDR3, as DNA: TGCGCCAGCAGTGATCAGCGGGGGGGCGAGTACGAGCAGTACTTC. Translation gives CASSDQRGGEYEQYF.

This clone occurred a few times. This chain links TRBV28 with TRBJ2-1; the match to TRBD1 covers 7 bases. Germline CDR1 MDHEN, CDR2 SYDVKM. Losses at the gene ends were 5 bases for V and 10 bases for J; bases not matched to a gene: 8. There are 13 residues in the CDR3. The CDR3 protein is CASSQQGLGEQFF. CDR3 in DNA: TGTGCCAGCAGTCAACAGGGGCTCGGGGAGCAGTTCTTC. Full variable domain (missing parts from reference TRBV28 and TRBJ2-1): DVKVTQSSRYLVKRTGEKVFLECVQDMDHENMFWYRQDPGLGLRLIYFSYDVKMKEKGDIPEGYSVSREKKERFSLILESASTNQTSMYLCASSQQGLGEQFFGPGTRLTVL.

This clone has at least ten counts. The chain recombines TRBV29-1 with TRBJ2-1; perhaps TRBD1 as D (5 bases). V was clipped by 5 bases and J by 9 bases, with 14 bases between them. The length of the CDR3 is 12 residues. The germline gives CDR1 SQVTM, CDR2 ANQGSEA. CDR3 in amino acids: CSVLTDDFEQFF. For the CDR3, the DNA is TGCAGCGTTTTGACAGATGACTTTGAGCAGTTCTTC.

This clone was found a few times. The chain recombines TRBV7-3 with TRBJ2-2, with D unclear. Trimming took 2 bases from V and 4 from J, leaving 8 bases between them. Germline lookup yields CDR1 SGHTA and CDR2 FQGTGA. The CDR3 contains 14 residues. The CDR3 nucleotides are TGTGCCAGCAGCTTACAAGATAGCACCGGGGAGCTGTTTTTT. Protein product: CASSLQDSTGELFF.

V and J are TRBV4-3 and TRBJ1-2; tentatively, D is TRBD1 (5 bases). Germline V lookup: CDR1 LGHNA, CDR2 YSLEER. Deletions cut 4 bases from V and 6 bases from J, with 9 bases between. The CDR3 has 12 residues. CDR3 loop: CASSRQGDGYTF. In DNA, the CDR3 is TGCGCCAGCAGCCGCCAGGGTGATGGCTACACCTTC.

This clone was counted a few times. J is TRBJ2-7 and V is TRBV6-1, with a weak D call TRBD1 (6 bases). The ends were cut back, 4 bases at V and 6 bases at J, with 16 bases in the middle. This CDR3 has 14 amino acids. Per the germline V gene, CDR1 is MNHNS and CDR2 is SASEGT. CDR3 loop: CASSAGTTLREQYF. Here the CDR3 DNA reads TGTGCCAGCAGTGCCGGGACAACCCTACGCGAGCAGTACTTC.

The chain joins TRBV5-6 to TRBJ2-7; TRBD1 matches 8 bases. The V gene's germline CDR1 is SGHDT and CDR2 YYEEEE. CDR3 length: 15 residues. V shed 0 bases and J 2 bases; nucleotides not matched to a gene: 4. The DNA for the CDR3 is TGTGCCAGCAGCTTGGGGCAGGGGGCCACCTACGAGCAGTACTTC. This codes for CASSLGQGATYEQYF.

This clone has just a few counts. The CDR3: CASSYNRGFLGGYTF. As DNA, the CDR3 is TGTGCCAGCAGTTATAACAGGGGGTTCCTGGGTGGCTACACCTTC. V gene TRBV2 combines with J gene TRBJ1-2, with 8 bases fitting TRBD1. Unmatched junction bases numbered 12, after V lost 5 bases and J lost 7 bases. Germline CDR1 is SNHLY and CDR2 is FYNNEI. The CDR3 has 15 amino acids.

The chain links TRBV27 to TRBJ2-7, with 8 bases lining up with TRBD2. Germline CDR1 MNHEY, CDR2 SMNVEV (reference sequence). This CDR3 spans 15 amino acids. After removal of 6 bases from V and 0 bases from J, the junction contained 7 bases not matched to a gene. This CDR3 reads CASSPTSGRSYEQYF. CDR3 nucleotide sequence: TGTGCCAGCAGCCCCACTAGCGGCCGCTCCTACGAGCAGTACTTC.

The chain carries TRBV11-2 and TRBJ1-2; D not resolved. Trimming pared 1 base from V and 5 bases from J, leaving 8 bases between. Germline CDR1 SGHAT, CDR2 FQNNGV. CDR3 size: 13 residues. The CDR3, as DNA: TGTGCCAGCAGCTTAGGCAGGTTATATGGCTACACCTTC. This codes for CASSLGRLYGYTF.

This clone occurred a few times. The chain links TRBV6-5 to TRBJ2-7; possible D gene TRBD1, 6 bases. Germline values: CDR1 MNHEY, CDR2 SVGAGI. Trimming took off 4 bases at V and 2 bases at J, with 15 bases between the two ends. This CDR3 comprises 15 residues. CDR3 residues: CASSSIGQSTYEQYF. The CDR3, as DNA: TGTGCCAGCAGTTCCATCGGACAGTCCACCTACGAGCAGTACTTC.

The table lists this clone with many counts. The chain has TRBV29-1 and TRBJ2-7; maybe TRBD1 (6 bases). The CDR3 extends over 14 amino acids. V lost 5 bases and J lost 7, with 21 bases in between. The germline V gene encodes CDR1 SQVTM and CDR2 ANQGSEA. The chain's CDR3 is CSVITGPTLEEQYF. The CDR3 DNA follows: TGCAGCGTTATAACAGGGCCGACGTTAGAAGAGCAGTACTTC.